The TCR beta chain under discussion was sequenced for a study of T cell responses to AZD1222 COVID-19 vaccine. Study-level points and caveats: Repertoire collection took place solely once the T cell response had peaked.

The assay was immunoSEQ multiplex PCR, and TCRdb's table has in-frame clones only and misses some. Of approximately 200,000 clones listed, approximately 90% are singletons. As regards this clone: Its antigen is undetermined.

Germline values: CDR1 LNHDA, CDR2 SQIVND (reference sequence). Trimming took off 3 bases at V and 2 bases at J, with 10 bases between the two ends. The CDR3 is 14 residues long. The rearrangement links TRBV19 to TRBJ1-2; D perhaps matches TRBD1 (5 bases). The TCR was taken from an adult who received the AZD1222 COVID-19 vaccine. The sample consisted of peripheral blood, taken 28 days after the second AZD1222 dose. DNA for the CDR3: TGTGCCAGTAGTATCTCCAGGGTCAACTATGGCTACACCTTC. Translated: CASSISRVNYGYTF.